A selection of T cell receptor beta chains follows, all from one sample in a study of OX40 agonist ivuxolimab in advanced cancers. TCRdb keeps only in-frame clones here, not all; method: immunoSEQ multiplex PCR. The sample yields more than 45,000 clones, approximately 91% seen once. Sequenced material: CD4+ or CD8+ T cells sorted from blood, taken in a trial of the OX40 agonist ivuxolimab. These TCRs come from an adult with an advanced solid tumor such as melanoma, head and neck, liver or kidney cancer. The conserved cysteine and the conserved F or W are not part of the CDR3 here.

v_call: TRBV19; j_call: TRBJ1-2; cdr3_aa: ASSSTVGGYT
v_call: TRBV18; j_call: TRBJ2-3; cdr3_aa: ASSPLEADTQY
v_call: TRBV2; j_call: TRBJ2-3; cdr3_aa: ASSWVPGQFTDTQY
v_call: TRBV9; j_call: TRBJ1-1; cdr3_aa: ASSVESGGEAF
v_call: TRBV9; j_call: TRBJ1-3; cdr3_aa: ASSQQAVSGNTIY
v_call: TRBV28; j_call: TRBJ2-5; cdr3_aa: ASSFGPGSVRVDEQY
v_call: TRBV28; j_call: TRBJ2-7; cdr3_aa: ASSLVMRRGSYEQY
v_call: TRBV19; j_call: TRBJ1-2; cdr3_aa: ASSGQGALNGYT
v_call: TRBV29-1; j_call: TRBJ1-4; cdr3_aa: SVDGATGGSEKLF
v_call: TRBV9; j_call: TRBJ2-1; cdr3_aa: ASSVVAAWGNEQF
v_call: TRBV29-1; j_call: TRBJ2-7; cdr3_aa: SVWTGGLSEQY
v_call: TRBV19; j_call: TRBJ2-7; cdr3_aa: ASSIVNSGSEQY
v_call: TRBV5-8; j_call: TRBJ2-1; cdr3_aa: ASSPSGYSYNEQF
v_call: TRBV4-3; j_call: TRBJ2-1; cdr3_aa: ASSRTGDSWNEQF
v_call: TRBV25-1; j_call: TRBJ1-1; cdr3_aa: ASSELSGGTEAF
v_call: TRBV19; j_call: TRBJ1-5; cdr3_aa: ASSPRDRGNRGNQPQH
v_call: TRBV9; j_call: TRBJ1-2; cdr3_aa: ASSDSPNYGYT
v_call: TRBV6-5; j_call: TRBJ2-7; cdr3_aa: ASRIAGGNYEQY